A selection of T cell receptor beta chains follows, all from one sample in a study of cytomegalovirus exposure and HLA in healthy donors. Generated by immunoSEQ multiplex PCR, the TCRdb table keeps only in-frame clones and is missing some. The sample holds 150,000 or so clones, 65% to 75% seen once. The source material was PBMCs. These TCRs come from a man aged 18 to 35 in good health and CMV-seronegative. CDR3s include the opening cysteine and the closing phenylalanine or tryptophan. Fields, in order: V gene, J gene, CDR3 length, CDR3 protein.

>TRBV4-3|TRBJ2-5|15
CASSQVLGGGETQYF
>TRBV27|TRBJ1-2|15
CASSPLDRSSYGYTF
>TRBV6-1|TRBJ2-4|13
CASSETYGDSQYF
>TRBV9|TRBJ1-1|13
CASTPSGYDGAFF
>TRBV5-1|TRBJ1-3|15
CASTLTSGSGNTIYF
>TRBV7-9|TRBJ1-1|14
CASSLDRGGTEAFF
>TRBV27|TRBJ1-3|15
CASRPGTASGNTIYF
>TRBV4-1|TRBJ1-5|19
CASSQDQSGGAYSNQPQHF
>TRBV6-5|TRBJ2-5|14
CASSTGTGQETQYF
>TRBV2|TRBJ1-2|13
CASRDRDRAGYTF
>TRBV7-2|TRBJ1-4|18
CASSPLFLNPTTNEKLFF
>TRBV7-8|TRBJ2-1|14
CASSPPGSYNEQFF